The 5 T cell receptor beta chains listed next were all sequenced from one sample in a study of shared clonotypes between healthy human individuals. Only in-frame clones appear in the TCRdb table, and some are missing; sequencing was by immunoSEQ multiplex PCR. The data contain about 2.1 million clones, 85% to 95% of them singletons. Naive CD8 populations comprised CD45RO-negative cells positively selected for CCR7, excluding terminally differentiated effector memory CD45RA+ cells. Sequences were obtained from naive CD8+ T cells from PBMCs. Every receptor here comes from a man between 18 and 35 years old in good health. Some clones in this sample may be carry-over from other donors' samples.

The chain carries TRBV10-3 and TRBJ2-2; D is unresolved. CDR1 and CDR2 (germline): ENHRY, SYGVKD. The CDR3 spans 16 residues. V was pared by 2 bases and J by 1 base, with 11 bases between. The CDR3 region is CAISEPRTQNTGELFF. For the CDR3, the DNA is TGTGCCATCAGTGAGCCCAGAACACAGAACACCGGGGAGCTGTTTTTT.

This clone was seen only a few times. The rearrangement uses TRBV5-6 and TRBJ1-5; D is perhaps TRBD1 (5 bases). V was shortened by 4 bases and J by 2 bases, with 13 bases between the two germline ends. CDR3 length: 15 residues. CDR1 and CDR2 (germline): SGHDT, YYEEEE. The CDR3 sequence: CASSHGGQGNQPQHF. The CDR3 coding sequence is TGTGCCAGCAGCCATGGGGGTCAGGGCAATCAGCCCCAGCATTTT.

This chain uses TRBV2 with TRBJ2-5, with D possibly being TRBD1 (6 bases). Deletions cut 3 bases from V and 5 bases from J, with 13 bases between. Germline V lookup: CDR1 SNHLY, CDR2 FYNNEI. The CDR3 length is 14 residues. Here the CDR3 reads CASSEGRGWETQYF. The DNA for the CDR3 is TGTGCCAGCAGTGAGGGCAGGGGATGGGAGACCCAGTACTTC.

This clone was detected only once. V is TRBV5-1 and J is TRBJ2-5; 13 nucleotides agree with TRBD2. The CDR3 contains 16 residues. Germline CDR1 and CDR2: SGHRS and YFSETQ. After removal of 2 bases from V and 5 bases from J, the junction contained 6 bases not matched to a gene. Here the CDR3 DNA reads TGCGCCAGCAGCTTACAAGGACTAGCGGGAGTGGAGACCCAGTACTTC. Protein product: CASSLQGLAGVETQYF.

Written as DNA, the CDR3 is TGTGCCAGCAGTTTAGCGGGAGCCTACAATGAGCAGTTCTTC. Translated: CASSLAGAYNEQFF. The chain is built from TRBV6-5 and TRBJ2-1; 9 nucleotides align to TRBD2. Germline V lookup: CDR1 MNHEY, CDR2 SVGAGI. With V trimmed by 4 bases and J by 2 bases, 0 bases remained unmatched. This CDR3 region has 14 residues.